The source of this TCR beta chain is a study of identical twins. MiXCR, applied by TCRdb to the 5' RACE reads, yields one record per CDR3 protein. The sample yields hundreds of thousands of distinct CDR3 sequences, 20% to 25% seen once. This CDR3 contains 16 residues. Germline CDR1 LNHDA, CDR2 SQIVND (reference sequence). V shed 1 base and J shed 5 bases, with 15 bases lying between them. These same records also appear under a second study, on T cells expressing NK-cell markers.

The clonotype was recovered from a woman aged 18 to 35 in good health. Material: CD4+ T cells sorted from blood. The rearrangement uses TRBV19 and TRBJ2-1, with D unresolved. The CDR3 coding sequence is TGTGCCAGTAGTATAGGTCGGAGTAGCCCTAACAATGAGCAGTTCTTC. It specifies CASSIGRSSPNNEQFF.